Below, one T cell receptor beta chain is given with its context. This table comes from immunoSEQ multiplex PCR, and its TCRdb copy is limited to in-frame clones, with some not included. The top ten clones hold approximately 2.9% of a sample with 130,000 or so clones, around 85% of them seen once. This entry is derived from a study of blood T cell repertoires in COVID-19. About the study: Whether acute or convalescent, the COVID-19 samples came from the United States, Italy and Spain. The cDNA or gDNA used as material had been derived from T cells, B-cell-depleted T cells, or PBMCs.

The CDR3 has 14 residues. With 5 bases removed from V and 2 bases from J, the gap between germline ends came to 14 bases. Per germline, CDR1 SGHRS and CDR2 YFSETQ. This TCR was sampled from a woman aged 80 or over with acute or convalescent COVID-19. The V call is TRBV5-1, the J call TRBJ2-7; D perhaps matches TRBD2 (5 bases). What was sequenced was peripheral blood. In DNA, the CDR3 is TGCGCCAGCAGTCGCGAACTAGGAGCCTACGAGCAGTACTTC. Residues: CASSRELGAYEQYF.